This passage covers 5 T cell receptor beta chains from one sample sequenced in a study of identical twins. MiXCR, applied by TCRdb to the 5' RACE reads, yields one record per CDR3 protein. The sample has roughly 1,500,000 distinct CDR3 sequences; under 35% are singletons. The sequenced material came from cord blood. These receptors came from a newborn girl in good health.

Ten or more counts support this clonotype. The chain recombines TRBV10-3 with TRBJ1-2, with TRBD1 as a possible D gene (6 bases). Trimming took 4 bases from V and 8 from J, leaving 11 bases between them. Germline V gives CDR1 ENHRY, CDR2 SYGVKD. The CDR3 is 12 amino acids. The CDR3 region has the DNA TGTGCCATCAGTGGGACAGCAGACGGCTACACCTTC. This codes for CAISGTADGYTF.

This clonotype was counted a few times. The chain employs TRBV9 and TRBJ2-7; perhaps D is TRBD1 or TRBD2 (5 bases each). This CDR3 is built from 13 residues. Germline CDR1 SGDLS, CDR2 YYNGEE. V dropped 3 bases and J dropped 4 bases, with 11 bases sitting between them. CDR3 sequence (DNA): TGTGCCAGCAGCGCAGGGAGTATGTACGAGCAGTACTTC. This sequence encodes CASSAGSMYEQYF.

In this sample, this clonotype turned up a few times. CDR3 in amino acids: CASSPRLAGDEQYF. The CDR3 nucleotides read TGCGCCAGCAGCCCACGACTAGCGGGGGACGAGCAGTACTTC. The chain recombines TRBV5-1 with TRBJ2-7; TRBD2 agrees at 12 bases. The CDR3 is made up of 14 amino acids. V was pared by 4 bases and J by 5 bases, with 4 bases of the junction left unmatched. CDR1 and CDR2 from the germline V gene are SGHRS and YFSETQ.

This clonotype was detected a few times. This chain uses TRBV20-1 with TRBJ2-5, with D possibly being TRBD2 (6 bases). Germline V gives CDR1 DFQATT, CDR2 SNEGSKA (reference sequence). The CDR3 runs 15 residues. The germline V and J ends were trimmed by 0 bases and 3 bases, with 14 bases remaining between them. CDR3 sequence reads: CSARDRLASKETQYF. The CDR3 DNA sequence: TGCAGTGCTAGAGATCGCCTAGCGTCCAAAGAGACCCAGTACTTC.

The CDR3 nucleotides are TGCGCCAGCAGCCAAGATCCGGGACCAGCGGGAGTTATCCAAGAGACCCAGTACTTC. Its translation is CASSQDPGPAGVIQETQYF. V usage is TRBV4-1 and J usage is TRBJ2-5, with 8 bases lining up with TRBD2. V lost 0 bases and J lost 1; bases outside the gene matches: 13. This CDR3 is built from 19 residues. The germline CDR1 and CDR2 sequences are MGHRA and YSYEKL.